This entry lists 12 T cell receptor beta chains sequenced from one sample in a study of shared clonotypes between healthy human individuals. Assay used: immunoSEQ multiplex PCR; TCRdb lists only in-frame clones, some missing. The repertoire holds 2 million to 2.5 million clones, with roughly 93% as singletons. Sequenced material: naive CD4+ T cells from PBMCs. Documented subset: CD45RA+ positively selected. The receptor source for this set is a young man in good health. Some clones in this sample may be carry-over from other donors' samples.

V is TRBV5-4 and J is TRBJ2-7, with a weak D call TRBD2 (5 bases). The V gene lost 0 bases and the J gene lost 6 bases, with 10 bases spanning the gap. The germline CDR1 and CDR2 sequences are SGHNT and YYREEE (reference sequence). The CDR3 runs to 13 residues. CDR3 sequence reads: CASSLASGIEQYF. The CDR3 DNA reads TGTGCCAGCAGCTTGGCGTCCGGGATCGAGCAGTACTTC.

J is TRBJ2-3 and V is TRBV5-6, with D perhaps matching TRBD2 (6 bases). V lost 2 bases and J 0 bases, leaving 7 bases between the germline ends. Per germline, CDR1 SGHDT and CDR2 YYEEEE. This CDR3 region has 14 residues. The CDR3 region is CASSFGTSTDTQYF. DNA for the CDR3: TGTGCCAGCAGCTTCGGGACTAGCACAGATACGCAGTATTTT. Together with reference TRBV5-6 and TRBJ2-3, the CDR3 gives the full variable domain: DAGVTQSPTHLIKTRGQQVTLRCSPKSGHDTVSWYQQALGQGPQFIFQYYEEEERQRGNFPDRFSGHQFPNYSSELNVNALLLGDSALYLCASSFGTSTDTQYFGPGTRLTVL.

This CDR3 reads CASKLPGTGTNTEAFF. CDR3 nucleotide sequence: TGTGCCAGCAAACTTCCCGGGACAGGGACGAACACTGAAGCTTTCTTT. The chain recombines TRBV28 with TRBJ1-1; 9 positions agree with TRBD1. This CDR3 contains 16 residues. Germline values: CDR1 MDHEN, CDR2 SYDVKM. V trimming: 7 bases; J trimming: 1 base; junction bases outside the gene matches: 10.

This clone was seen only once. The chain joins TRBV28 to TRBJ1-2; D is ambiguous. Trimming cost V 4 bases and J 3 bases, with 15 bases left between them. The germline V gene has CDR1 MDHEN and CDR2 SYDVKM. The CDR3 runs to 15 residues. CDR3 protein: CASSYPGRADYGYTF. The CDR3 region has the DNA TGTGCCAGCAGTTACCCGGGGAGGGCGGACTATGGCTACACCTTC.

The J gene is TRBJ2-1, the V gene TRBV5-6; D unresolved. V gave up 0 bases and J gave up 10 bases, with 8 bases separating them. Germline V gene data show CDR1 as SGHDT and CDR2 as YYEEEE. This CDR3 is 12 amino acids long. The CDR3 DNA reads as TGTGCCAGCAGCTTGGAAGGTGCCGAGCAGTTCTTC. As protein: CASSLEGAEQFF. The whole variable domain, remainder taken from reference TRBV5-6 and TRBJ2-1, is DAGVTQSPTHLIKTRGQQVTLRCSPKSGHDTVSWYQQALGQGPQFIFQYYEEEERQRGNFPDRFSGHQFPNYSSELNVNALLLGDSALYLCASSLEGAEQFFGPGTRLTVL.

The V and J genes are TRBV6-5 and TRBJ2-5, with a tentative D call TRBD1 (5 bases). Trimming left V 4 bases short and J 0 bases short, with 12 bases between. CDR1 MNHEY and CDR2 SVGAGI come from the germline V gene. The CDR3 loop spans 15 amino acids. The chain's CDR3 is CASSSEPGYQETQYF. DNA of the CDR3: TGTGCCAGCAGTTCAGAGCCAGGGTACCAAGAGACCCAGTACTTC.

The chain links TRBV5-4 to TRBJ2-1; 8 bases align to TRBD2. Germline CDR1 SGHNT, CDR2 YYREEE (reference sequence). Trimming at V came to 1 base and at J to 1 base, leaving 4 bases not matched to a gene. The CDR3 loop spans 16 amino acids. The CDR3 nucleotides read TGTGCCAGCAGCTTGTCGGGGGGGAGATCCTACAATGAGCAGTTCTTC. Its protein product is CASSLSGGRSYNEQFF.

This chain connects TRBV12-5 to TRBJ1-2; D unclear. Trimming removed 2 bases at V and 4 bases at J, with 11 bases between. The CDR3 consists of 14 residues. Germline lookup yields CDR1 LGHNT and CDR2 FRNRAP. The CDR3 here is CASGLSHRVYGYTF. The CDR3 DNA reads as TGTGCTAGTGGTTTGAGCCACCGAGTCTATGGCTACACCTTC.

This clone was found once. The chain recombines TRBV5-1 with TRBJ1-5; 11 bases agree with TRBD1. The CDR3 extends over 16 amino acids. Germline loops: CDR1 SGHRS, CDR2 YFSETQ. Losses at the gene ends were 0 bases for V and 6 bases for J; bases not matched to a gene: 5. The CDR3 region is CASSLGTGGSGQPQHF. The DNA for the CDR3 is TGCGCCAGCAGCTTGGGGACAGGGGGCTCGGGTCAGCCCCAGCATTTT.

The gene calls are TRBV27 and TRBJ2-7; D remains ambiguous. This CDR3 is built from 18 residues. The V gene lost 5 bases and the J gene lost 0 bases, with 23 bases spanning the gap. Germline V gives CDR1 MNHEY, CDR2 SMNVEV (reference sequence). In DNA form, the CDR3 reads TGTGCCAGCAGTCCCCTGCGCCCGGGTAGGTCCCGCTCCTACGAGCAGTACTTC. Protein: CASSPLRPGRSRSYEQYF.

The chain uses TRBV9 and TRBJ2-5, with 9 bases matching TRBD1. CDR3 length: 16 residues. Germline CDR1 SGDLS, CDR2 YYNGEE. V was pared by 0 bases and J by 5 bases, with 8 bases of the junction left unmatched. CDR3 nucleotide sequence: TGTGCCAGCAGCGTAGTAGTTACAGGGGGCATTGAGACCCAGTACTTC. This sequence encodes CASSVVVTGGIETQYF.

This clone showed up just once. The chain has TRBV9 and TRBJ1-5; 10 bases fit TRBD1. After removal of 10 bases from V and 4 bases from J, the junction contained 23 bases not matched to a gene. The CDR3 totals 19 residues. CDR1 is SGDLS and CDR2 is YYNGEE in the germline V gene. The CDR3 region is CARPRGDRGGVYENQPQHF. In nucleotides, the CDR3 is TGTGCCCGACCGAGGGGGGACAGGGGAGGTGTGTATGAGAATCAGCCCCAGCATTTT.